This TCR beta chain was recorded in a study of glioma-infiltrating T cells after dendritic cell vaccination. Study-wide background: Three intradermal dendritic cell vaccine injections were given every two weeks. The study, taken as a whole, reports: Estimated pretreatment TIL content predicted outcome after dendritic cell vaccination.

Sequenced by immunoSEQ multiplex PCR; TCRdb stores in-frame clones only, minus some. The table shows 65,000 to 90,000 clones, with about four fifths occurring only once. This CDR3 is 14 amino acids long. From germline, CDR1 is SGHDT and CDR2 YYEEEE. V dropped 2 bases and J dropped 6 bases, with 11 bases sitting between them. Judged by abundance, this clone is medium-sized. Its antigen is unknown. The receptor's source is a human donor with glioblastoma. The specimen comprised blood, sampled before dendritic cell vaccination. This chain joins TRBV5-6 and TRBJ2-2, with a possible D match to TRBD2 (5 bases). The CDR3 DNA sequence: TGTGCCAGCAGCTTCGGGGTTGTGGCCGGGGAGCTGTTTTTT. Its translation: CASSFGVVAGELFF.